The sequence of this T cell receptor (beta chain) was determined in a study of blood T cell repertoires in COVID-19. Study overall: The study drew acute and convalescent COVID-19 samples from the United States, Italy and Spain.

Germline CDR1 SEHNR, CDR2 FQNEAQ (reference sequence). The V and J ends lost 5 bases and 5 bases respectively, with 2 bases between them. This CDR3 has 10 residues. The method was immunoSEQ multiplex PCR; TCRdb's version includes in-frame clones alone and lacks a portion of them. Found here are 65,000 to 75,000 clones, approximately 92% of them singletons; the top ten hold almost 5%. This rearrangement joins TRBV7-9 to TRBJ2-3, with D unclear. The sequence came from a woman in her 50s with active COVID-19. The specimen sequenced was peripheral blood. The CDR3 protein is CASSLDTQYF. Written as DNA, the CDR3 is TGTGCCAGCAGCCTAGATACGCAGTATTTT.